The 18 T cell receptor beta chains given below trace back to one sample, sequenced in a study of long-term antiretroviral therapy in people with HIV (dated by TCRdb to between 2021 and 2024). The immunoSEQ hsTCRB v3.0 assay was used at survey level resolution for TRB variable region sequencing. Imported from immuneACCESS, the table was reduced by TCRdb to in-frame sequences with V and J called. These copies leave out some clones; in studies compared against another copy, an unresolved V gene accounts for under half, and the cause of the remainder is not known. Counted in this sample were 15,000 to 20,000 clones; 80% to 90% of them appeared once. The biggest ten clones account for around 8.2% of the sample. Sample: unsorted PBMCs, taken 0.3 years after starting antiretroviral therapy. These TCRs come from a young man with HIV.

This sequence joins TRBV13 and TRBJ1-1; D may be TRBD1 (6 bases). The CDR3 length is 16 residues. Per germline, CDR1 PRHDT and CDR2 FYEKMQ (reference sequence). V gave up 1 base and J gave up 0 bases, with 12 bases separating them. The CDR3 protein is CASSLEQGGMNTEAFF. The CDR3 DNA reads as TGTGCCAGCAGCTTAGAACAGGGCGGAATGAACACTGAAGCTTTCTTT.

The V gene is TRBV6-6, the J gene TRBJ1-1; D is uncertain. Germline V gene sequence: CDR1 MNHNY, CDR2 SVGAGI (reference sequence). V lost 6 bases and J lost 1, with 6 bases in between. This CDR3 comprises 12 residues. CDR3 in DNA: TGTGCCAGCAGCGGCCCGAACACTGAAGCTTTCTTT. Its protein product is CASSGPNTEAFF.

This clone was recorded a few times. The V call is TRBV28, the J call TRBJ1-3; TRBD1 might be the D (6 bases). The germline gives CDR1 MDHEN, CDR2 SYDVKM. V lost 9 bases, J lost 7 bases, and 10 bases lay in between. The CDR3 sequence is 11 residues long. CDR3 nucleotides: TGTGCCAGTTTCGGGGGCAACACCATATATTTT. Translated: CASFGGNTIYF.

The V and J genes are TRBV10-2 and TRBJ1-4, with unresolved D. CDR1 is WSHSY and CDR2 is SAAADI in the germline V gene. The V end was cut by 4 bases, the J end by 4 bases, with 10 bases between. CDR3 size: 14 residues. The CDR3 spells CASSVTGVNEKLFF. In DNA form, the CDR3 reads TGCGCCAGCAGTGTGACTGGAGTTAATGAAAAACTGTTTTTT.

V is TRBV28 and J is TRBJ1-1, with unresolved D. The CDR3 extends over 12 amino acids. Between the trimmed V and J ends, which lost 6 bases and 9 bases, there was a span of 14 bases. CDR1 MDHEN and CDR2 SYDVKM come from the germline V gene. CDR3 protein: CASSPTVMKAFF. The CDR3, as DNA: TGTGCCAGCAGCCCAACGGTTATGAAAGCTTTCTTT.

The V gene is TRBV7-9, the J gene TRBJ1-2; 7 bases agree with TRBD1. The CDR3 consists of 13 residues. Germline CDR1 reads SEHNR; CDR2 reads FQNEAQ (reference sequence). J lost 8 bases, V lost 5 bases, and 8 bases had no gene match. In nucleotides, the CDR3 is TGTGCCAGCAGCGCAGGGACAGCCTACGGCTACACCTTC. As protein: CASSAGTAYGYTF.

This chain's CDR3 is CASSHMTGVNQPQHF. The CDR3 nucleotides read TGTGCCAGCAGTCATATGACAGGGGTCAATCAGCCCCAGCATTTT. The J gene is TRBJ1-5, the V gene TRBV27; 8 bases fit TRBD1. After removal of 5 bases from V and 3 bases from J, the junction contained 6 bases not matched to a gene. Germline V gene lookup returns CDR1 MNHEY and CDR2 SMNVEV (reference sequence). The CDR3 sequence is 15 residues long.

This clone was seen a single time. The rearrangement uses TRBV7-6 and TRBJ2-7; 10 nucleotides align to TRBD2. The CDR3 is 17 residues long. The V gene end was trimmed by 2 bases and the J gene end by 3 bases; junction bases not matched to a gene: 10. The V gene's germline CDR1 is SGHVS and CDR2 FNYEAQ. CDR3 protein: CASSLKPSSGGYYEQYF. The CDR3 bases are TGTGCCAGCAGCTTAAAACCCTCTAGCGGGGGATACTACGAGCAGTACTTC.

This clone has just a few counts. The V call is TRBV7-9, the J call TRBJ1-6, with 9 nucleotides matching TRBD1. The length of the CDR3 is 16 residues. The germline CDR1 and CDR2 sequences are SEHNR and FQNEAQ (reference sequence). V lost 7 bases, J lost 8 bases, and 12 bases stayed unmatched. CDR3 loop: CASTPPPTGGDSPLHF. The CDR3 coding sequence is TGTGCCAGCACTCCGCCCCCGACAGGGGGGGATTCACCCCTCCACTTT.

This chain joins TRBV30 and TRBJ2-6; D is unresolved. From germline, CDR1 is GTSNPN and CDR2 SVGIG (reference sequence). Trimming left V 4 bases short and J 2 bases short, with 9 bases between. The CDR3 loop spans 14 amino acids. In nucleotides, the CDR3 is TGTGCCTGGACAGAGCTCACTGGGGCCAACGTCCTGACTTTC. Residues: CAWTELTGANVLTF.

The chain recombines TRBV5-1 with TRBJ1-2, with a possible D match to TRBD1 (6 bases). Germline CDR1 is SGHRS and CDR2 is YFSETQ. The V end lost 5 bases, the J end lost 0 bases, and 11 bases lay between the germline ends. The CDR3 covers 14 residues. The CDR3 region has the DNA TGCGCCAGCAGACCCGGGACAACTAACTATGGCTACACCTTC. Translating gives CASRPGTTNYGYTF.

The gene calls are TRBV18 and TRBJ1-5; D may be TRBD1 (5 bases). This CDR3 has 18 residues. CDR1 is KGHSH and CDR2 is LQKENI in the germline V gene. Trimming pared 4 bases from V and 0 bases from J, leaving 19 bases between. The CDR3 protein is CASSQSRRRGNSNQPQHF. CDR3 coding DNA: TGTGCCAGCTCACAAAGCCGGAGGAGGGGCAATAGCAATCAGCCCCAGCATTTT.

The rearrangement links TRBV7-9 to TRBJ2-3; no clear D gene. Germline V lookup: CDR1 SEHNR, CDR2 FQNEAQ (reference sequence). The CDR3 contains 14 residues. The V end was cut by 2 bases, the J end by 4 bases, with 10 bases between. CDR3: CASSLPLAADTQYF. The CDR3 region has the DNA TGTGCCAGCAGCTTACCTCTTGCGGCAGATACGCAGTATTTT.

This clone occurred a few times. The DNA for the CDR3 is TGCGCCAGCAGCCACTCTACAATCCGGGGACAGGGATATGGCTACACCTTC. This sequence encodes CASSHSTIRGQGYGYTF. The V call is TRBV4-1, the J call TRBJ1-2; TRBD1 agrees at 9 bases. There are 17 residues in the CDR3. The trim removed 3 bases at V and 5 bases at J, leaving 13 bases unmatched. Germline lookup yields CDR1 MGHRA and CDR2 YSYEKL.

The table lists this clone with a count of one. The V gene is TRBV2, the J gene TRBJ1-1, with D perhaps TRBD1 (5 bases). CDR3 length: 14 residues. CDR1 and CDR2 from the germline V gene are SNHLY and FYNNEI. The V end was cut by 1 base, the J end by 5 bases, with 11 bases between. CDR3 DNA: TGTGCCAGCAGTGAAGTTGGGGGGGGTACTGAAGCTTTCTTT. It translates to CASSEVGGGTEAFF.

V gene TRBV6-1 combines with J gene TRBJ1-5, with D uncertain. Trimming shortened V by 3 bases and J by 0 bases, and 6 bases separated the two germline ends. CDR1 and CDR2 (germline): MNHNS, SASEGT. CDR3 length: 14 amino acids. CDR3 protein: CASSEGYSNQPQHF. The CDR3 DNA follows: TGTGCCAGCAGTGAGGGGTATAGCAATCAGCCCCAGCATTTT.

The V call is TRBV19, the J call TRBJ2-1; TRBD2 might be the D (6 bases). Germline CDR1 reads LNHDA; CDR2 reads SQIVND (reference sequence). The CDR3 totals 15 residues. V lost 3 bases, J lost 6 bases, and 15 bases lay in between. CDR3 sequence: CASSILGGSFNEQFF. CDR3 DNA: TGTGCCAGTAGTATTCTTGGGGGGTCGTTCAATGAGCAGTTCTTC.

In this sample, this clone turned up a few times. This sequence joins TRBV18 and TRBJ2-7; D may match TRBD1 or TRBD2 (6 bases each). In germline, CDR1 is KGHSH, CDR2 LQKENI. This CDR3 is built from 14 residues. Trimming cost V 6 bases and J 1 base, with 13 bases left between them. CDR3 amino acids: CASSPRDTSYEQYF. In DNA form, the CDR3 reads TGTGCCAGCTCGCCGCGGGACACTTCCTACGAGCAGTACTTC.